This TCR beta chain was documented in a study of long-term antiretroviral therapy in people with HIV. An immunoSEQ assay, version v3.0, was performed at survey level. In sequencing, roughly 40,000-50,000 T-cell genomes per sample were targeted. Libraries were prepared by immunoSEQ multiplex PCR; TCRdb keeps only in-frame clonotypes and omits some of them. Found here are about 29,000 clones, approximately 87% of them singletons; the top ten hold roughly 4.1%. The receptor was derived from a woman under 30 with HIV. The sample consisted of unsorted PBMCs, taken 0.5 years after starting antiretroviral therapy.

The DNA for the CDR3 is TGTGCCAGCAGTTATCGACTAGCGGGACTAGAGACCCAGTACTTC. This gives the protein CASSYRLAGLETQYF. The chain joins TRBV27 to TRBJ2-5, with 11 bases that match TRBD2. V gave up 4 bases and J gave up 4 bases; unmatched junction bases: 5. This CDR3 has 15 amino acids. The V gene's germline CDR1 is MNHEY and CDR2 SMNVEV (reference sequence).